This T cell receptor (beta chain) appears in the sequencing data of a study of blood T cells in healthy people across ages. V dropped 1 base and J dropped 4 bases, with 7 bases sitting between them. Germline V gene data show CDR1 as MNHEY and CDR2 as SVGEGT. The CDR3 runs to 14 residues. Using a J-beta primer mix together with a sample-barcoded 5' primer, a second PCR was run for roughly 7 to 12 cycles. TCRdb recomputed calls from the 5' RACE reads with MiXCR, one row per CDR3 protein. The table includes hundreds of thousands of distinct CDR3 sequences, about 28% detected once. This clonotype was found a few times.

The chain combines TRBV6-2 or TRBV6-3 with TRBJ2-2; D is ambiguous. The specimen was blood. This clonotype was sampled from a woman of 80 years or more in good health. CDR3 in amino acids: CASSYFRSTGELFF. The CDR3 DNA reads as TGTGCCAGCAGTTACTTCCGGAGCACCGGGGAGCTGTTTTTT.